Listed below are T cell receptor beta chains from one sample, sequenced in a study of blood T cell repertoires in COVID-19. The protocol was immunoSEQ multiplex PCR, while the TCRdb copy is restricted to in-frame clones and leaves out a portion. The sample yields about 35,000 clones, about 78% seen once. The sample consisted of peripheral blood. The receptors originated from a man older than 75 with acute or convalescent COVID-19. Both conserved end residues are part of each CDR3. A D gene is named only where the DNA matches it firmly. Some rows have no size entry. The others give once, few or many, or a class for an expanded clone.

CDR3nt: TGTGCCAGCAGTTTGTTTAGCGGGGGGACTGGGACCCAGTACTTC; CDR3aa: CASSLFSGGTGTQYF; abundance: -; j_gene: TRBJ2-5; v_gene: TRBV27; d_gene: TRBD2; len: 15
CDR3nt: TGTGCCAGTAGTTTGGGAGTGGGCGGGAGCAATCAGCCCCAGCATTTT; CDR3aa: CASSLGVGGSNQPQHF; abundance: -; j_gene: TRBJ1-5; v_gene: TRBV19; d_gene: -; len: 16
CDR3nt: TGTGCCAGCAGCTATAAAGACAATGAGCAGTTCTTC; CDR3aa: CASSYKDNEQFF; abundance: -; j_gene: TRBJ2-1; v_gene: TRBV12-3/TRBV12-4; d_gene: -; len: 12
CDR3nt: TGTGCTAGTGGTTTGAAGTTAGGCCAGGGCATGCGGGAGCTGTTTTTT; CDR3aa: CASGLKLGQGMRELFF; abundance: -; j_gene: TRBJ2-2; v_gene: TRBV12-5; d_gene: -; len: 16
CDR3nt: TGTGCCAGCAGCTTGGCCACAGGGGTTTACGAGCAGTACTTC; CDR3aa: CASSLATGVYEQYF; abundance: -; j_gene: TRBJ2-7; v_gene: TRBV5-8; d_gene: TRBD1; len: 14
CDR3nt: TGTGCCTGGAGTGTCTCGGCCAGGGGCACAGATACGCAGTATTTT; CDR3aa: CAWSVSARGTDTQYF; abundance: -; j_gene: TRBJ2-3; v_gene: TRBV30; d_gene: -; len: 15
CDR3nt: TGTGCCAGCAGCCGCCGAGGCAGGGTTGAGGATCAGCCCCAGCATTTT; CDR3aa: CASSRRGRVEDQPQHF; abundance: -; j_gene: TRBJ1-5; v_gene: TRBV27; d_gene: -; len: 16
CDR3nt: TGTGCCAGTAGTCCCCTAGGGACAGGGGGCGATGAGCAGTTCTTC; CDR3aa: CASSPLGTGGDEQFF; abundance: -; j_gene: TRBJ2-1; v_gene: TRBV19; d_gene: TRBD1; len: 15
CDR3nt: TGCAGTGCTAGTACGCTAGCGGGGGCAGCATACACAGATACGCAGTATTTT; CDR3aa: CSASTLAGAAYTDTQYF; abundance: -; j_gene: TRBJ2-3; v_gene: TRBV20-1; d_gene: TRBD2; len: 17
CDR3nt: TGCGCCAGCAGCTTATTCTCCTTCCAAGAGACCCAGTACTTC; CDR3aa: CASSLFSFQETQYF; abundance: once; j_gene: TRBJ2-5; v_gene: TRBV5-1; d_gene: -; len: 14
CDR3nt: TGTGCCAGCAGCTTGGGGCGGGGCGCCGAGCAGTACTTC; CDR3aa: CASSLGRGAEQYF; abundance: -; j_gene: TRBJ2-7; v_gene: TRBV7-2; d_gene: -; len: 13
CDR3nt: TGTGCCAGCAGTATTACACATCCCCGAAATCAGCCCCAGCATTTT; CDR3aa: CASSITHPRNQPQHF; abundance: -; j_gene: TRBJ1-5; v_gene: TRBV7-4; d_gene: -; len: 15
CDR3nt: TGTGCCAGCAGTTCCCGACAGGGATTTGCCAATCAGCCCCAGCATTTT; CDR3aa: CASSSRQGFANQPQHF; abundance: -; j_gene: TRBJ1-5; v_gene: TRBV6-5; d_gene: TRBD1; len: 16